This is a list of T cell receptor beta chains from one sample in a study of a mutant IDH1 vaccine in newly diagnosed glioma. The protocol was immunoSEQ multiplex PCR, while the TCRdb copy is restricted to in-frame clones and leaves out a portion. This sample has 30,000 to 40,000 clones, with about nine tenths found just once. Their recognized antigens are unknown. The sequenced sample was PBMCs, obtained from a glioma patient whose treatment included an IDH1 peptide vaccine. The receptor set was obtained from a man in his forties with glioma. Both conserved end residues are part of each CDR3. Each record gives: V gene, J gene, D gene, clone size, CDR3 DNA, CDR3 protein. D genes are given only for firm matches. A clone size is listed for some rows: how often the clone was seen (once, few, many), or a class if it is expanded.

TRBV7-8,TRBJ2-1,TRBD2,.,TGTGCCAGCAGCTTTTTAGGTAGCGGGAGGGGAAATGAGCAGTTCTTC,CASSFLGSGRGNEQFF
TRBV4-1,TRBJ2-1,TRBD2,once,TGCGCCAGCAGCCAAGAACCAGCGGGGGCTTCCTCCTACAATGAGCAGTTCTTC,CASSQEPAGASSYNEQFF
TRBV2,TRBJ2-1,TRBD2,.,TGTGCCAGCAGGGAACTAGCGGGGAATTCCTACAATGAGCAGTTCTTC,CASRELAGNSYNEQFF
TRBV27,TRBJ2-7,TRBD2,.,TGTGCCAGCAGTTCGACCCCCCTCCGGACGAGCGGGATCTACGAGCAGTACTTC,CASSSTPLRTSGIYEQYF
TRBV28,TRBJ1-5,.,.,TGTGCCAGCAGTTGGGAAGGGCGGTATAGCAATCAGCCCCAGCATTTT,CASSWEGRYSNQPQHF
TRBV5-4,TRBJ1-1,.,.,TGTGCCAGCAGCTTAGGAACAGGGCACACTGAAGCTTTCTTT,CASSLGTGHTEAFF
TRBV13,TRBJ2-1,.,.,TGTGCCAGCAGCTCCCCGACTGGGAATGAGCAGTTCTTC,CASSSPTGNEQFF
TRBV27,TRBJ2-3,.,.,TGTGCCAGCAGTTTAATTGGTTTCGGGGACACAGATACGCAGTATTTT,CASSLIGFGDTDTQYF
TRBV30,TRBJ1-1,.,.,TGTGCCTGGATCCCCAGGGGAAGAACTGAAGCTTTCTTT,CAWIPRGRTEAFF
TRBV27,TRBJ2-2,.,.,TGTGCCAGCAGTTTATACACCGGGGAGCTGTTTTTT,CASSLYTGELFF
TRBV5-1,TRBJ1-1,.,.,TGCGCCAGCAGCTTCGTCTGGGGGGGCACTGAAGCTTTCTTT,CASSFVWGGTEAFF
TRBV27,TRBJ2-2,.,.,TGTGCCAGCAGTTTATACTCCACCGGGGAGCTGTTTTTT,CASSLYSTGELFF
TRBV19,TRBJ1-5,.,.,TGTGCCAGTAACCCGAAAGGGTATCTTCAGCCCCAGCATTTT,CASNPKGYLQPQHF
TRBV6-5,TRBJ1-4,.,.,TGTGCCAGTGGGGCCGGGAAGCCTAATGAAAAACTGTTTTTT,CASGAGKPNEKLFF
TRBV6-1,TRBJ1-2,.,.,TGTGCCAGCAGGAAGAATGGCTACACCTTC,CASRKNGYTF
TRBV2,TRBJ2-1,TRBD2,.,TGTGCCAGCAGTGAAGGGTCCAGGGCTGCCGGCGGGAGTAGGAATGAGCAGTTCTTC,CASSEGSRAAGGSRNEQFF
TRBV11-2,TRBJ1-3,.,.,TGTGCCAGCAGCCAGATCACAGGGTACGGAAACACCATATATTTT,CASSQITGYGNTIYF
TRBV29-1,TRBJ2-1,.,.,TGCAGCGTTGAAGAACGCGGACCCTACAATGAGCAGTTCTTC,CSVEERGPYNEQFF
TRBV5-6,TRBJ1-6,.,once,TGTGCCATCCAGGGGTCACCCCTCCACTTT,CAIQGSPLHF
TRBV5-1,TRBJ1-5,.,.,TGCGCCAGCAGCTTGGGGCCTAGCAATCAGCCCCAGCATTTT,CASSLGPSNQPQHF
TRBV4-2,TRBJ2-1,TRBD2,.,TGTGCCAGCAGCACACAACTAGGACTAGCGGGAGGGAATGAGCAGTTCTTC,CASSTQLGLAGGNEQFF
TRBV19,TRBJ1-2,.,.,TGTGCCAGTAGTATGGTAGCGCAGTGCACCTTC,CASSMVAQCTF
TRBV5-1,TRBJ1-1,TRBD1,.,TGCGCCAGCAGCCCACAGGGGCCTAACATGAACACTGAAGCTTTCTTT,CASSPQGPNMNTEAFF